This is a list of T cell receptor beta chains from one sample in a study of shared clonotypes between healthy human individuals. Measured with immunoSEQ multiplex PCR; TCRdb has only the in-frame clones, and not every one. The table includes about 2.2 million clones, just over 90% detected once. The source material was naive CD8+ T cells from PBMCs. The receptors shown here come from a man between 18 and 29 years old in good health. Some clones in this sample may be carry-over from other donors' samples. CDR3s include the opening cysteine and the closing phenylalanine or tryptophan. A D gene is named only where the DNA matches it firmly. A clone size is listed for some rows: how often the clone was seen (once, few, many), or a class if it is expanded.

CDR3 protein	CDR3 DNA	J gene	V gene	D gene	clone size
CASSQEPSSYNEQFF	TGCGCCAGCAGCCAAGAACCGAGCTCCTACAATGAGCAGTTCTTC	TRBJ2-1	TRBV4-3	.	.
CASSQVKSGEQFF	TGTGCCAGCAGCCAAGTAAAATCGGGGGAGCAGTTCTTC	TRBJ2-1	TRBV14	.	.
CASSFLPDSTYNEQFF	TGTGCCAGCAGTTTTTTACCCGACAGTACCTACAATGAGCAGTTCTTC	TRBJ2-1	TRBV28	.	.
CASSVAGTGASNTEAFF	TGTGCCAGCAGCGTAGCCGGGACAGGGGCATCGAACACTGAAGCTTTCTTT	TRBJ1-1	TRBV9	TRBD1	.
CASSFMAGASGELFF	TGTGCCAGCAGTTTTATGGCGGGAGCATCCGGGGAGCTGTTTTTT	TRBJ2-2	TRBV27	TRBD2	.
CASSCAGCYGYTF	TGTGCCAGCAGTTGCGCGGGATGCTATGGCTACACCTTC	TRBJ1-2	TRBV28	.	once
CASSEAGSHSNQPQHF	TGTGCCAGCAGTGAAGCGGGGAGCCATAGCAATCAGCCCCAGCATTTT	TRBJ1-5	TRBV2	.	.
CASSGSGRAYEQFF	TGTGCCAGCAGCGGCAGCGGGAGGGCCTATGAGCAGTTCTTC	TRBJ2-1	TRBV9	TRBD2	.
CASSPLAGGYNEQFF	TGTGCCAGCAGTCCCCTAGCGGGAGGGTACAATGAGCAGTTCTTC	TRBJ2-1	TRBV28	TRBD2	.
CASSLAPGLAGVTGELFF	TGTGCCAGCAGCTTAGCTCCCGGACTAGCGGGAGTCACCGGGGAGCTGTTTTTT	TRBJ2-2	TRBV7-6	TRBD2	.